These 14 T cell receptor beta chains share one sample of origin, sequenced in a study of technical replicates of blood from a handful of donors. Clones were sequenced by immunoSEQ multiplex PCR, and TCRdb holds only the in-frame ones, with some missing. The data show roughly 79,000 clones, 91% seen once. The specimen was T cells isolated from PBMCs. The receptors come from a human donor in good health. Some clones in this sample may be carry-over from other donors' samples.

Comments on this clone: Germline and junction disagree at one end, which may indicate a read error. CDR3 loop: CASSPGLVKETQYF. The CDR3 DNA reads TGTGCTAGCAGCCCAGGACTAGTGAAAGAGACCCAGTACTTC. The chain recombines TRBV7-7 with TRBJ2-5, with TRBD2 identical over 7 bases. The CDR3 covers 14 residues. Germline CDR1 reads SSHAT; CDR2 reads FNYEAQ (reference sequence).

The rearrangement links TRBV30 to TRBJ1-5; D may be TRBD1 (5 bases). This CDR3 region has 15 residues. Trimming cost V 0 bases and J 4 bases, with 13 bases left between them. Germline lookup yields CDR1 GTSNPN and CDR2 SVGIG (reference sequence). The CDR3 DNA reads TGTGCCTGGAGTGTCGGAGAGGAGGGGAATCAGCCCCAGCATTTT. Protein sequence: CAWSVGEEGNQPQHF.

This chain links TRBV7-9 with TRBJ2-1; possible D gene TRBD2, 5 bases. This CDR3 spans 13 amino acids. V lost 0 bases and J 7 bases, leaving 7 bases between the germline ends. Germline V gene lookup returns CDR1 SEHNR and CDR2 FQNEAQ (reference sequence). CDR3 amino acids: CASSLARGNEQFF. CDR3 DNA: TGTGCCAGCAGCTTAGCTCGGGGAAATGAGCAGTTCTTC.

A single count supports this clone. CDR3 in amino acids: CASSQEQGWGEAFF. In DNA, the CDR3 is TGCGCCAGCAGCCAAGAACAGGGATGGGGAGAAGCTTTCTTT. This chain joins TRBV4-1 and TRBJ1-1, with a possible D match to TRBD1 (6 bases). The CDR3 covers 14 residues. V was clipped by 0 bases and J by 8 bases, with 13 bases between them. Germline V gene data show CDR1 as MGHRA and CDR2 as YSYEKL.

The chain couples TRBV5-1 to TRBJ2-2; a possible D gene is TRBD2 (5 bases). This CDR3 comprises 15 residues. Germline V CDR1 and CDR2: SGHRS, YFSETQ. Trimming took off 0 bases at V and 6 bases at J, with 12 bases between the two ends. The CDR3: CASSLASGTAGELFF. CDR3 in DNA: TGCGCCAGCAGCTTGGCCAGCGGTACAGCCGGGGAGCTGTTTTTT.

The chain combines TRBV11-2 with TRBJ2-7, with 11 bases matching TRBD2. Germline-derived CDR1 and CDR2 are SGHAT and FQNNGV. This CDR3 comprises 16 residues. Trimming at V came to 5 bases and at J to 0 bases, leaving 6 bases not matched to a gene. The CDR3 DNA follows: TGTGCCAGCAGCCACGGACTAGCGGGCCGCTCCTACGAGCAGTACTTC. It codes for CASSHGLAGRSYEQYF.

The chain links TRBV21-1 to TRBJ2-3; the table's D gene call, TRBD2, was not cross checked with the DNA. TRBV21-1 is designated a pseudogene. The CDR3 is 16 amino acids. DNA of the CDR3: TGTGCCAGCAGCAGACCGGGACTAGCGGGGGCAGATACGCAGTATTTT. It specifies CASSRPGLAGADTQYF.

V gene TRBV6-5 combines with J gene TRBJ2-1, with TRBD2 matching 10 bases. The CDR3 has 16 amino acids. After removal of 2 bases from V and 12 bases from J, the junction contained 13 bases not matched to a gene. Per germline, CDR1 MNHEY and CDR2 SVGAGI. The CDR3 protein is CASSYRTSGEDSVQFF. For the CDR3, the DNA is TGTGCCAGCAGTTACCGAACTAGCGGGGAAGATAGTGTGCAGTTCTTC.

The chain employs TRBV19 and TRBJ1-4, with D possibly TRBD1 on 6 matching bases. CDR3 length equals 16 residues. Trimming left V 3 bases short and J 4 bases short, with 15 bases between. Germline CDR1 LNHDA, CDR2 SQIVND (reference sequence). The CDR3 sequence is CASSMLWVRGNEKLFF. The DNA of the CDR3 is TGTGCCAGTAGTATGCTATGGGTCAGGGGTAATGAAAAACTGTTTTTT. The variable domain in full, completed from reference TRBV19 and TRBJ1-4, reads DGGITQSPKYLFRKEGQNVTLSCEQNLNHDAMYWYRQDPGQGLRLIYYSQIVNDFQKGDIAEGYSVSREKKESFPLTVTSAQKNPTAFYLCASSMLWVRGNEKLFFGSGTQLSVL.

The V call is TRBV2, the J call TRBJ1-5, with TRBD1 matching 9 bases. CDR3 length: 14 amino acids. The germline CDR1 and CDR2 sequences are SNHLY and FYNNEI. Losses at the gene ends were 6 bases for V and 6 bases for J; bases not matched to a gene: 6. Written as DNA, the CDR3 is TGTGCCAGCAGAGACGACAGGGGGAGTCAGCCCCAGCATTTT. It codes for CASRDDRGSQPQHF.

There are a few counts of this clone. V usage is TRBV2 and J usage is TRBJ1-5; D is ambiguous. The CDR3 covers 15 residues. Germline CDR1 reads SNHLY; CDR2 reads FYNNEI. V gave up 6 bases and J gave up 0 bases, with 12 bases separating them. The CDR3 DNA is TGTGCCAGCAGCGGAGATGTTAATAGCAATCAGCCCCAGCATTTT. It codes for CASSGDVNSNQPQHF. Looking up the rest from reference TRBV2 and TRBJ1-5 gives the full variable domain: EPEVTQTPSHQVTQMGQEVILRCVPISNHLYFYWYRQILGQKVEFLVSFYNNEISEKSEIFDDQFSVERPDGSNFTLKIRSTKLEDSAMYFCASSGDVNSNQPQHFGDGTRLSIL.

J is TRBJ2-1 and V is TRBV6-4; 8 bases align to TRBD2. Germline V CDR1 and CDR2: MRHNA, SNTAGT. The CDR3 runs to 15 residues. V trimming: 5 bases; J trimming: 6 bases; junction bases outside the gene matches: 9. The CDR3 spells CASSTSSGYSNEQFF. CDR3 in DNA: TGTGCCAGCAGTACATCTAGCGGGTACTCCAATGAGCAGTTCTTC.

The chain joins TRBV7-6 to TRBJ2-7; TRBD2 matches at 15 bases. V shed 3 bases and J 5 bases; nucleotides not matched to a gene: 8. The CDR3 spans 17 residues. Germline CDR1 reads SGHVS; CDR2 reads FNYEAQ. The CDR3 loop reads CASSFVGLAGGPDEQYF. CDR3 in DNA: TGTGCCAGCAGCTTCGTTGGACTAGCGGGAGGGCCTGACGAGCAGTACTTC. Complete variable domain (other parts from reference TRBV7-6 and TRBJ2-7): GAGVSQSPRYKVTKRGQDVALRCDPISGHVSLYWYRQALGQGPEFLTYFNYEAQQDKSGLPNDRFSAERPEGSISTLTIQRTEQRDSAMYRCASSFVGLAGGPDEQYFGPGTRLTVT.

The chain is built from TRBV11-2 and TRBJ2-7; D gene ambiguous. CDR1 is SGHAT, CDR2 FQNNGV, per germline. This CDR3 contains 13 residues. V lost 5 bases to trimming and J lost 3 bases, with 11 bases between them. The CDR3 protein is CASSASVNYEQYF. CDR3 coding DNA: TGTGCCAGCAGCGCCAGCGTCAACTACGAGCAGTACTTC.